Sequencing of this TCR beta chain was carried out in a study of shared clonotypes between healthy human individuals. Study conclusions and caveats: Naive subsets typically showed greater estimated richness than memory subsets.

On this clone: Its matching antigen is unknown.

Trimming at V came to 4 bases and at J to 1 base, leaving 11 bases not matched to a gene. Germline CDR1 reads SGHNT; CDR2 reads YYREEE (reference sequence). The CDR3 length is 18 residues. Using approximately 200 ng DNA, roughly 33,000 T cell genomes, the sorted-subset replicate PCRs were run. Data came from immunoSEQ multiplex PCR; TCRdb stores just in-frame clones and leaves some out. The table shows some 1.1 million clones, with 60% to 85% occurring only once. The sequenced sample consisted of memory CD4+ T cells from PBMCs. Subset noted: CD45RA-negative fraction. The sequence came from a man younger than 35 in good health. Some clones in this sample may be carry-over from other donors' samples. The V and J genes are TRBV5-4 and TRBJ1-1; 12 bases map to TRBD1. CDR3 sequence: CASSPGRDRGPGNTEAFF. CDR3 sequence (DNA): TGTGCCAGCAGCCCGGGGAGGGACAGGGGGCCCGGGAACACTGAAGCTTTCTTT.